What follows are 3 T cell receptor beta chains derived from one specimen sequenced in a study of vaccination effects on CD4 cells after COVID-19. These receptors' targets are unknown. This table comes from immunoSEQ multiplex PCR, and its TCRdb copy is limited to in-frame clones, with some not included. In the table there are roughly 25,000 clones, around 82% of which are singletons. Antigen-specific CD4+ T cells expanded by the ViraFEST assay with viral peptide pools were then sequenced. Scientists isolated CD4+ T cells after a roughly 9-day culture period ended. This individual contracted SARS-CoV-2 between March and December 2020, as verified by PCR. The material sequenced was CD4+ T cells from PBMCs cultured with HCoV-NL63 spike peptides, taken before COVID-19 vaccination. These receptors all come from a human donor who had a prior SARS-CoV-2 infection.

This clone showed up just a few times. The sample holds other DNA sequences that translate to the same CDR3. Written as DNA, the CDR3 is TGTGCCATCAGGGATAGCTCTGGAAACACCATATATTTT. As protein: CAIRDSSGNTIYF. V and J are TRBV10-3 and TRBJ1-3; D gene ambiguous. CDR1 ENHRY and CDR2 SYGVKD come from the germline V gene. The V gene lost 6 bases and the J gene lost 0 bases, with 6 bases spanning the gap. The CDR3 is made up of 13 amino acids.

The chain employs TRBV4-3 and TRBJ2-1; TRBD2 matches 9 bases. CDR1 and CDR2 (germline): LGHNA, YSLEER. V dropped 0 bases and J dropped 12; count of bases not matched to a gene: 9. This CDR3 comprises 15 residues. The CDR3 bases are TGCGCCAGCAGCCAAGAATACCGCGTAGCGGGAGTGCAGTTCTTC. Residues: CASSQEYRVAGVQFF.

This clone is classed as medium-sized. This chain joins TRBV6-4 and TRBJ2-6; D may be TRBD1 (6 bases). V lost 2 bases and J 4 bases, leaving 24 bases between the germline ends. This CDR3 spans 20 amino acids. CDR1 is MRHNA and CDR2 is SNTAGT in the germline V gene. CDR3 nucleotides: TGTGCCAGCAGTGACCCTAAGTTTTTGGGGGCGCTGAGGGGGGCCAACGTCCTGACTTTC. Encoded protein: CASSDPKFLGALRGANVLTF.